This T cell receptor beta chain was captured in a study of cytomegalovirus exposure and HLA in healthy donors. By share, this clone counts as medium-sized (0.01 to 0.1%). CDR1 is SQVTM and CDR2 is ANQGSEA in the germline V gene. V was cut by 4 bases and J by 1 base, with 21 bases left in between. The CDR3 has 17 residues. Data came from immunoSEQ multiplex PCR; TCRdb stores just in-frame clones and leaves some out. The sample includes about 130,000 clones, 95% to 96% seen only once; the top ten take about 1.7%. The specimen sequenced was PBMCs. This receptor was identified in a man aged 18-30 years in good health and CMV-seronegative. V is TRBV29-1 and J is TRBJ2-3; D is possibly TRBD2 (5 bases). DNA of the CDR3: TGCAGCGTTGGGGAGTTCTTAGGGCGAGGTCGCACAGATACGCAGTATTTT. Translated, it gives CSVGEFLGRGRTDTQYF.